The clone carrying this TCR beta chain was observed a single time. Its antigen remains unknown. This sample stems from a study of T cell responses to AZD1222 COVID-19 vaccine. About the study: Investigators merged groups given second doses at roughly 4 or roughly 12 weeks. General study results and limits: Spike was spanned by vaccine-associated CD4 TCRs, with dominance at 160-218 and 743-854. The donor cohort was predominantly white British with a female majority, and clonal diversity may have been underestimated. Baseline serology detected seropositivity in only a handful of AZD1222 recipients.

Clones were read by immunoSEQ multiplex PCR, and TCRdb kept only the in-frame ones, dropping some. The sample contains approximately 67,000 clones, about nine tenths of which appear only once. The V end was cut by 1 base, the J end by 9 bases, with 10 bases between. There are 12 residues in the CDR3. Germline V lookup: CDR1 GTSNPN, CDR2 SVGIG (reference sequence). The gene calls are TRBV30 and TRBJ2-4, with unresolved D. The sample in question was peripheral blood, obtained on day 0 of AZD1222 vaccination. This receptor was identified in an adult in good health. In DNA form, the CDR3 reads TGTGCCTGGAGTGGACCCCCGAGCATTCAGTACTTC. Residues: CAWSGPPSIQYF.